Detailed here is one T cell receptor beta chain. The antigen remains unidentified. This entry is derived from a study of T-cell reconstitution after alpha-beta-depleted transplantation in children. Findings of the study overall: T-cell counts and diversity at one year following transplant were attributed mainly to newly produced T cells. Recipient T cells and thymic progenitors that survived were the source of the high TCRbeta diversity seen at day 60 in some patients.

A library of TCRbeta sequences, prepared with unique molecular identifiers, was generated. One entry per CDR3 protein results from TCRdb running MiXCR on the PCR reads. The sample includes under 250,000 distinct CDR3 sequences, roughly a quarter of them seen just once. The input for sequencing was PBMCs, mostly from graft donor cells, taken 360 days after TCRalphabeta/CD19-depleted stem cell transplant. The receptor was derived from a female patient between 2 and 10 years old who had a stem cell transplant for congenital amegakaryocytic thrombocytopenia, so the T cells may come from the graft donor.

The CDR3 DNA follows: TGTGCCAGCAGTCTGACTGGGACAGGGGGCTACACCGGGGAGCTGTTTTTT. Translating it yields CASSLTGTGGYTGELFF. The gene calls are TRBV12-3 or TRBV12-4 and TRBJ2-2; 12 bases line up with TRBD1. V dropped 5 bases and J dropped 3; count of bases not matched to a gene: 7. The CDR3 runs to 17 residues.